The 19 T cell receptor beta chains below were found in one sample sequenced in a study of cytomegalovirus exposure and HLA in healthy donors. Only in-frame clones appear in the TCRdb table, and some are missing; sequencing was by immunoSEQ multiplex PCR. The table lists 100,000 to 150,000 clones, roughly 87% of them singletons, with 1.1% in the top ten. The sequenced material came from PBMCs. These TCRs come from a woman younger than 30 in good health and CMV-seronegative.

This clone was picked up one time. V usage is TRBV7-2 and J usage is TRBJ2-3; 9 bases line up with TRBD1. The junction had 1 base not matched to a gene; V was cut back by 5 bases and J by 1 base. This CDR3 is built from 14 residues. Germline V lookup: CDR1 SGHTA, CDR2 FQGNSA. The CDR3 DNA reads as TGTGCCAGCAGCCGGGACAGGGGCACAGATACGCAGTATTTT. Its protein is CASSRDRGTDTQYF.

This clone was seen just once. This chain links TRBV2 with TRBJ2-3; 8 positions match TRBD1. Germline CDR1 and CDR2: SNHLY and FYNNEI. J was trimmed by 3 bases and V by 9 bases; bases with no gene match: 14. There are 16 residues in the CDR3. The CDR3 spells CASRENTGGLTDTQYF. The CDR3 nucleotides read TGTGCCAGTAGGGAAAATACAGGGGGTTTAACAGATACGCAGTATTTT. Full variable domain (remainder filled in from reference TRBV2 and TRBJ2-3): EPEVTQTPSHQVTQMGQEVILRCVPISNHLYFYWYRQILGQKVEFLVSFYNNEISEKSEIFDDQFSVERPDGSNFTLKIRSTKLEDSAMYFCASRENTGGLTDTQYFGPGTRLTVL.

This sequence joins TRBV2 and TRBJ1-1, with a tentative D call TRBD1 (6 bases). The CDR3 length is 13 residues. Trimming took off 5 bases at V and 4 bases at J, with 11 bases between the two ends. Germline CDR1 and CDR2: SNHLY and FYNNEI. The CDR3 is CASSNDRITEAFF. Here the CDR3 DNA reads TGTGCCAGCAGTAACGACAGGATCACTGAAGCTTTCTTT.

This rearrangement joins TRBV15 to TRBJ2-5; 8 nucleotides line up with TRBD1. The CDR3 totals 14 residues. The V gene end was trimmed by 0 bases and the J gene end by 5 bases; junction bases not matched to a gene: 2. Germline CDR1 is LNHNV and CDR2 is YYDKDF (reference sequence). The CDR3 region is CATSRDRGPETQYF. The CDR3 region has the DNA TGTGCCACCAGCAGAGACAGGGGGCCGGAGACCCAGTACTTC.

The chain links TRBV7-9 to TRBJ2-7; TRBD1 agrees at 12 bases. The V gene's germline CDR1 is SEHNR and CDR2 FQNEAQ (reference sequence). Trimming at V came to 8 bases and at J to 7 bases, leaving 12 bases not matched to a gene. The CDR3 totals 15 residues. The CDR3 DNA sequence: TGTGCCAGCGTCTCCTGGGGACAGGGGGCTTCAGAGCAGTACTTC. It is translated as CASVSWGQGASEQYF.

As DNA, the CDR3 is TGTGCCAGCAGCTCTAGCGGGAGTATGTTCTTC. It is translated as CASSSSGSMFF. The rearrangement links TRBV28 to TRBJ2-1; 10 nucleotides match TRBD2. Germline V gene lookup returns CDR1 MDHEN and CDR2 SYDVKM. The V and J ends lost 6 bases and 15 bases, in that order; junction bases with no gene match: 5. CDR3 length: 11 amino acids.

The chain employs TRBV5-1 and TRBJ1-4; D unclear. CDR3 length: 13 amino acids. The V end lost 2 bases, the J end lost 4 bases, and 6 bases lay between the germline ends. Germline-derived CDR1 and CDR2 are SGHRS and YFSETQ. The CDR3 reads CASSLTDNEKLFF. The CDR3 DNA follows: TGCGCCAGCAGCTTAACAGATAATGAAAAACTGTTTTTT. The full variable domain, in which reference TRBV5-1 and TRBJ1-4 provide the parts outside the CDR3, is KAGVTQTPRYLIKTRGQQVTLSCSPISGHRSVSWYQQTPGQGLQFLFEYFSETQRNKGNFPGRFSGRQFSNSRSEMNVSTLELGDSALYLCASSLTDNEKLFFGSGTQLSVL.

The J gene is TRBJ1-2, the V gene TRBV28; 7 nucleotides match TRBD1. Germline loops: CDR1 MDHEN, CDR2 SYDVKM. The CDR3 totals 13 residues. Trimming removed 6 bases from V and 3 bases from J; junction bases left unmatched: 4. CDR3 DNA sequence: TGTGCCAGCAGCCCCGGGACAGACTATGGCTACACCTTC. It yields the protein CASSPGTDYGYTF.

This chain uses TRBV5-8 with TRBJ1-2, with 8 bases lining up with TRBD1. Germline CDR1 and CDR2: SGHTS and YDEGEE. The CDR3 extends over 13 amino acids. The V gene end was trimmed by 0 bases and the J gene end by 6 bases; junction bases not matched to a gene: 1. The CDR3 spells CASSLGTGNGYTF. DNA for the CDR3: TGTGCCAGCAGCTTGGGGACAGGGAATGGCTACACCTTC.

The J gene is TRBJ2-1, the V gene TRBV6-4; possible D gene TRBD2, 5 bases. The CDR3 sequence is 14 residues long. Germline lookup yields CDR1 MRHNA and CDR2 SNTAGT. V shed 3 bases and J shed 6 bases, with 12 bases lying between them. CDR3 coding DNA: TGTGCCAGCAGTGAAGGTCCGGGGTCCAATGAGCAGTTCTTC. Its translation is CASSEGPGSNEQFF.

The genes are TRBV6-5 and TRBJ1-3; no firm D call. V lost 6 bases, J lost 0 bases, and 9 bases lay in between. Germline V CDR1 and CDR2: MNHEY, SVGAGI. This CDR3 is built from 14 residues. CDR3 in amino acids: CASRMSYSGNTIYF. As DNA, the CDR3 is TGTGCCAGCAGGATGAGTTACTCTGGAAACACCATATATTTT.

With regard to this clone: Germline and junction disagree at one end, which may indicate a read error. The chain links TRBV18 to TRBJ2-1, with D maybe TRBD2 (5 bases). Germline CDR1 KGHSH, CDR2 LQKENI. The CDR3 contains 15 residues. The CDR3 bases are TGTGCCAGCTCCCCACGGGCGGGCCCAGGAAATGAGCAGTTCTTC. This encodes CASSPRAGPGNEQFF.

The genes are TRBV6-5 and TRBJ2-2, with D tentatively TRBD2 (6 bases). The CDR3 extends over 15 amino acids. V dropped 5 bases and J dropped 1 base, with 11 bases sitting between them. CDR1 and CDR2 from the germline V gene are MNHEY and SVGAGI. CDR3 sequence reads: CASSKDSGNTGELFF. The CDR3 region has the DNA TGTGCCAGCAGTAAGGATAGCGGGAACACCGGGGAGCTGTTTTTT.

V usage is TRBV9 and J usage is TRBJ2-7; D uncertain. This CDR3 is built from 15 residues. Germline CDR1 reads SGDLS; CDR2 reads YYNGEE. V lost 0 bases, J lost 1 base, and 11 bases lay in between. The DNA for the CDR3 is TGTGCCAGCAGCGTAGATCAGTCTTCTTCCTACGAGCAGTACTTC. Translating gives CASSVDQSSSYEQYF.

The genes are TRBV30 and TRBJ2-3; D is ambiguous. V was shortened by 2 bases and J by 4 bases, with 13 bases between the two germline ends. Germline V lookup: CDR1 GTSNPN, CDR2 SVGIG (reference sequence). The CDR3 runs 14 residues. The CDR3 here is CAWSPDNSPDTQYF. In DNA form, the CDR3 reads TGTGCCTGGAGTCCCGACAATTCGCCAGATACGCAGTATTTT. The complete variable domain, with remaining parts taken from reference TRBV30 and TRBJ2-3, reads SQTIHQWPATLVQPVGSPLSLECTVEGTSNPNLYWYRQAAGRGLQLLFYSVGIGQISSEVPQNLSASRPQDRQFILSSKKLLLSDSGFYLCAWSPDNSPDTQYFGPGTRLTVL.

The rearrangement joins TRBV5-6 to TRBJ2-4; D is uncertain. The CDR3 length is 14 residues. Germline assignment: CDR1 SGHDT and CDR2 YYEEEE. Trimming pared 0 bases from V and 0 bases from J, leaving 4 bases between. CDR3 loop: CASSLGLAKNIQYF. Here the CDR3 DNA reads TGTGCCAGCAGCTTGGGACTAGCCAAAAACATTCAGTACTTC.

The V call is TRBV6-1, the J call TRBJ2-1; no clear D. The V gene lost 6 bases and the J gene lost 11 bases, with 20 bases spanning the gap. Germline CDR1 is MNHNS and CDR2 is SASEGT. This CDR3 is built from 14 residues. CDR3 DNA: TGTGCCAGCAGAGTGAACTTCTTCATCACCCAGCAGTTCTTC. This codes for CASRVNFFITQQFF.

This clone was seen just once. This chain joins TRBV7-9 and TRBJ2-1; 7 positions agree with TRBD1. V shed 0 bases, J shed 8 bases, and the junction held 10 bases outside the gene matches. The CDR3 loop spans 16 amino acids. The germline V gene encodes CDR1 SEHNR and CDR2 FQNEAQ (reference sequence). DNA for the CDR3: TGTGCCAGCAGCTTAGCCATTTTAGACAGGGTCGATGAGCAGTTCTTC. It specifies CASSLAILDRVDEQFF.

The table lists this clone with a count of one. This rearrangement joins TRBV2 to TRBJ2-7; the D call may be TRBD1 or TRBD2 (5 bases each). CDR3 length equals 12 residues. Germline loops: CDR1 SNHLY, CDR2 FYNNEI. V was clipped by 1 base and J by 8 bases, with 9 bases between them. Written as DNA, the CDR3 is TGTGCCAGCAGTGAAGGCAAGGGACAGCAGTACGTC. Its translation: CASSEGKGQQYV.